The 2 T cell receptor beta chains below come from one sample, sequenced in a study of technical replicates of blood from several donors. The data were produced by immunoSEQ multiplex PCR, yet TCRdb's version contains in-frame clones alone and is incomplete. The sample consists of around 80,000 clones, roughly 98% of them appearing once. Sequencing used T cells isolated from PBMCs. The origin of the receptors is a human donor in good health.

The chain is built from TRBV5-1 and TRBJ2-3, with D possibly matching TRBD2 (6 bases). Germline CDR1 and CDR2: SGHRS and YFSETQ. CDR3 length: 16 amino acids. V dropped 1 base and J dropped 4 bases, with 16 bases sitting between them. CDR3 DNA sequence: TGCGCCAGCAGCTTGTTTGAAGGAAGGAGGGCAGATACGCAGTATTTT. Residues: CASSLFEGRRADTQYF.

The V gene is TRBV5-5, the J gene TRBJ1-1; 8 bases fit TRBD1. Germline CDR1 reads SGHKS; CDR2 reads YYEKEE (reference sequence). J was trimmed by 0 bases and V by 0 bases; bases with no gene match: 7. CDR3 size: 17 residues. CDR3 in amino acids: CASSLGQGFIMNTEAFF. For the CDR3, the DNA is TGTGCCAGCAGCTTGGGACAGGGGTTTATCATGAACACTGAAGCTTTCTTT.